The clone carrying this T cell receptor beta chain was found a few times. Trimming took 0 bases from V and 3 from J, leaving 5 bases between them. The CDR3 spans 13 residues. Per the germline V gene, CDR1 is SGDLS and CDR2 is YYNGEE. Each CDR3 protein gets one entry after TCRdb re-called the 5' RACE reads with MiXCR. The sample carries about 89,000 distinct CDR3 sequences, roughly 15% recorded once. This specimen belongs to a study of early T cells in non-severe SARS-CoV-2 infection. The clonotype was recovered from an adult who was a healthcare worker with PCR-confirmed SARS-CoV-2 infection or an uninfected control (not recorded which). Sequenced here: whole blood, sampled at baseline. The chain combines TRBV9 with TRBJ2-3; D is unresolved. CDR3 amino acids: CASSVGGTDTQYF. CDR3 DNA sequence: TGTGCCAGCAGCGTAGGGGGAACAGATACGCAGTATTTT.